This T cell receptor (beta chain) was captured by sequencing in a study of cytomegalovirus exposure and HLA in healthy donors. Study-wide results and limits: TCR beta V- and J-gene trimming was later associated with a missense DCLRE1C variant. Reportedly, a later analysis found an Asian-associated ancestry cluster had fewer N-insertions than the approximately 640-donor mean.

PCR amplification relied on 60 Vbeta primers (plus 13 Jbeta primers). Original data processing: A follow-up analysis tallied approximately 85 million unique TCR beta chains, roughly 11 million shared. Profiled with immunoSEQ multiplex PCR; TCRdb holds only in-frame clones, not every one. D and trimming come from the DNA, and the V and J calls and clone size come from that table. The sample has 65,000 to 100,000 clones, 75% to 80% seen once; the top ten hold 4.5% to 7%. Points on this clone: Its specificity is not known.

Healthy bone marrow donors made up the cohort. The specimen was PBMCs. This receptor was obtained from a female donor in good health and CMV-seronegative.

The CDR3 is CASSPGIDNEQFF. As DNA, the CDR3 is TGTGCCAGCTCCCCTGGTATAGACAATGAGCAGTTCTTC. This rearrangement joins TRBV18 to TRBJ2-1; D unresolved. The CDR3 has 13 amino acids. Germline-derived CDR1 and CDR2 are KGHSH and LQKENI. V was pared by 6 bases and J by 5 bases, with 11 bases between.